The 32 T cell receptor beta chains given below trace back to one sample, sequenced in a study of Graves' ophthalmopathy and Graves' hyperthyroidism. RNA transcripts were the template, and TCR beta CDR3 regions were amplified from them. HTBI-primed RT-PCR formed the first round, and a multiplex PCR formed the second. TCRdb redid the calling of the multiplex PCR reads with MiXCR, one entry per CDR3 protein. The table includes some 210,000 distinct CDR3 sequences, 25% to 35% detected once. The sample was peripheral blood. Every receptor here comes from a man aged 45 to 65 with Graves' ophthalmopathy.

In this sample, this clonotype turned up many times. The chain is built from TRBV28 and TRBJ1-2; 8 nucleotides align to TRBD1. V shed 6 bases, J shed 3 bases, and the junction held 15 bases outside the gene matches. Germline V gives CDR1 MDHEN, CDR2 SYDVKM. This CDR3 contains 17 residues. CDR3 in DNA: TGTGCCAGCAGAAGTAAACAGGACAGGGTGGTTTACTATGGCTACACCTTC. It encodes CASRSKQDRVVYYGYTF.

Ten or more counts support this clonotype. The chain joins TRBV6-1 to TRBJ2-5; D is perhaps TRBD1 or TRBD2 (5 bases each). Trimming shortened V by 6 bases and J by 5 bases, and 16 bases separated the two germline ends. Germline assignment: CDR1 MNHNS and CDR2 SASEGT. The CDR3 length is 14 residues. The CDR3 DNA is TGTGCCAGCAGCCGGGGCGGCCTCGGTGAGACCCAGTACTTC. Translation gives CASSRGGLGETQYF.

This clonotype appeared many times. The chain recombines TRBV2 with TRBJ1-3, with D possibly TRBD1 on 6 matching bases. The CDR3 runs to 14 residues. V lost 6 bases and J 2 bases, leaving 11 bases between the germline ends. CDR1 is SNHLY and CDR2 is FYNNEI in the germline V gene. The CDR3 coding sequence is TGTGCCAGCAGAGCAGGGGCTGCTGGAAACACCATATATTTT. This gives the protein CASRAGAAGNTIYF.

This clonotype was recorded at least ten times. J is TRBJ1-6 and V is TRBV29-1; D is undetermined. V was pared by 6 bases and J by 6 bases, with 12 bases between. Germline V gene lookup returns CDR1 SQVTM and CDR2 ANQGSEA. The CDR3 runs 13 residues. The CDR3 DNA follows: TGCAGCGTCGCGCTCGACGGTAATTCACCCCTCCACTTT. This encodes CSVALDGNSPLHF. The complete variable domain, with remaining parts taken from reference TRBV29-1 and TRBJ1-6, reads SAVISQKPSRDICQRGTSLTIQCQVDSQVTMMFWYRQQPGQSLTLIATANQGSEATYESGFVIDKFPISRPNLTFSTLTVSNMSPEDSSIYLCSVALDGNSPLHFGNGTRLTVT.

Many counts were recorded for this clonotype. J is TRBJ1-2 and V is TRBV27; 7 nucleotides line up with TRBD1. The ends lost 3 bases at V and 7 bases at J; junction bases unmatched: 5. Germline assignment: CDR1 MNHEY and CDR2 SMNVEV (reference sequence). The CDR3 has 13 residues. The CDR3 protein is CASSFGDRAGYTF. The CDR3 DNA reads TGTGCCAGCAGTTTCGGAGACAGGGCTGGCTACACCTTC.

This clonotype was seen at least ten times. The chain combines TRBV6-2 or TRBV6-3 with TRBJ1-5; D may be TRBD1 (5 bases). Germline V lookup: CDR1 MNHEY, CDR2 SVGEGT. V gave up 2 bases and J gave up 3 bases, with 11 bases separating them. The CDR3 is 15 residues long. The CDR3 loop reads CASSYPKGYNQPQHF. DNA for the CDR3: TGTGCCAGCAGTTACCCGAAGGGGTACAATCAGCCCCAGCATTTT.

This clonotype was seen at least ten times. The chain carries TRBV29-1 and TRBJ2-5, with D hard to call. V dropped 5 bases and J dropped 2 bases, with 12 bases sitting between them. The CDR3 is 13 residues long. The V gene's germline CDR1 is SQVTM and CDR2 ANQGSEA. For the CDR3, the DNA is TGCAGCGTTTGCAGGACGGCACAAGAGACCCAGTACTTC. Protein product: CSVCRTAQETQYF.

The chain uses TRBV6-2 or TRBV6-3 and TRBJ1-3, with TRBD1 matching over 7 bases. Looked up from germline, CDR1 is MNHEY and CDR2 is SVGEGT. Losses at the gene ends were 7 bases for V and 0 bases for J; bases not matched to a gene: 9. The CDR3 length is 16 residues. The CDR3 DNA is TGTGCCAGCAACAGACAGGGCTTCTTCTCTGGAAACACCATATATTTT. Translation: CASNRQGFFSGNTIYF.

This clonotype was observed many times. The chain combines TRBV6-2 or TRBV6-3 with TRBJ2-2, with D possibly called TRBD1 or TRBD2 (5 bases each). CDR1 and CDR2 from the germline V gene are MNHEY and SVGEGT. The V end lost 0 bases, the J end lost 13 bases, and 9 bases lay between the germline ends. The CDR3 consists of 12 residues. CDR3 amino acids: CASSYSGTLLFF. CDR3 nucleotide sequence: TGTGCCAGCAGTTACTCCGGGACGCTGCTGTTTTTT.

In its sample, this clonotype was seen many times. The chain links TRBV18 to TRBJ1-6; D unclear. Germline assignment: CDR1 KGHSH and CDR2 LQKENI. The CDR3 consists of 12 residues. Deletions cut 2 bases from V and 9 bases from J, with 5 bases between. The CDR3 loop reads CASSPGSSPLHF. The CDR3 DNA reads TGTGCCAGCTCACCAGGGAGTTCACCCCTCCACTTT.

The table lists this clonotype with many counts. The V and J genes are TRBV29-1 and TRBJ1-5; D not resolved. The CDR3 extends over 12 amino acids. CDR1 and CDR2 from the germline V gene are SQVTM and ANQGSEA. The germline V and J ends were trimmed by 5 bases and 7 bases, with 12 bases remaining between them. As DNA, the CDR3 is TGCAGCGTTTCCTCCGAAGGGCAGCCCCAGCATTTT. Its protein is CSVSSEGQPQHF.

This clonotype showed up many times. The V gene is TRBV28, the J gene TRBJ2-5, with D possibly matching TRBD2 (6 bases). The germline V gene encodes CDR1 MDHEN and CDR2 SYDVKM. The germline V and J ends were trimmed by 7 bases and 1 base, with 13 bases remaining between them. The CDR3 runs 14 residues. The CDR3 nucleotides are TGTGCCAGCAAAACCCTAGCGCTCCAAGAGACCCAGTACTTC. Its translation is CASKTLALQETQYF.

This clonotype was counted ten times or more. The chain combines TRBV7-9 with TRBJ2-3, with TRBD1 as a possible D gene (10 bases). The CDR3 is 19 amino acids. V gave up 5 bases and J gave up 5 bases, with 29 bases separating them. Germline CDR1 is SEHNR and CDR2 is FQNEAQ (reference sequence). The CDR3: CASSIRDRGEREVEDTQYF. The CDR3 nucleotides read TGTGCCAGCAGCATCCGGGACAGGGGAGAGCGGGAGGTCGAAGATACGCAGTATTTT.

In its sample, this clonotype was seen many times. CDR3 residues: CAIRPGTGVYEQYF. CDR3 nucleotide sequence: TGTGCCATCAGGCCCGGGACAGGGGTCTACGAGCAGTACTTC. V is TRBV10-3 and J is TRBJ2-7; 10 bases are a match to TRBD1. Trimming at V came to 6 bases and at J to 3 bases, leaving 5 bases not matched to a gene. Germline V gene data show CDR1 as ENHRY and CDR2 as SYGVKD. The CDR3 loop spans 14 amino acids.

Ten or more counts support this clonotype. This chain links TRBV28 with TRBJ2-7, with D possibly TRBD1 on 6 matching bases. This CDR3 is 13 amino acids long. CDR1 is MDHEN, CDR2 SYDVKM, per germline. The V and J ends lost 8 bases and 3 bases respectively, with 14 bases between them. CDR3 protein: CASRTDRHYEQYF. The CDR3 DNA is TGTGCCAGCCGAACGGACAGACACTACGAGCAGTACTTC.

This rearrangement joins TRBV7-2 to TRBJ1-2, with a tentative D call TRBD1 (5 bases). V was clipped by 0 bases and J by 9 bases, with 8 bases between them. Per germline, CDR1 SGHTA and CDR2 FQGNSA. The CDR3 extends over 12 amino acids. The CDR3 DNA is TGTGCCAGCAGCTTAGCAGGGACTCGCTACACCTTC. Translating it yields CASSLAGTRYTF.

This clonotype was counted a few times. This chain connects TRBV6-1 to TRBJ2-7, with D possibly being TRBD1 (6 bases). Trimming shortened V by 4 bases and J by 6 bases, and 13 bases separated the two germline ends. The CDR3 is 13 residues long. Germline CDR1 MNHNS, CDR2 SASEGT. Written as DNA, the CDR3 is TGTGCCAGCAGTGCAGGGGTACTACGCGAGCAGTACTTC. This gives the protein CASSAGVLREQYF.

This clonotype was seen at least ten times. The genes are TRBV12-3 or TRBV12-4 and TRBJ2-7; weak D call: TRBD1 (6 bases). The CDR3 is made up of 14 amino acids. The V gene lost 8 bases and the J gene lost 2 bases, with 16 bases spanning the gap. CDR3: CASGTGHHPYEQYF. Here the CDR3 DNA reads TGTGCCAGCGGGACGGGACACCACCCCTACGAGCAGTACTTC.

The chain is built from TRBV6-2 or TRBV6-3 and TRBJ1-2; perhaps TRBD1 as D (6 bases). Per the germline V gene, CDR1 is MNHEY and CDR2 is SVGEGT. V shed 6 bases and J shed 4 bases, with 9 bases lying between them. The CDR3 runs 12 residues. CDR3 protein: CASRTGSYGYTF. The DNA of the CDR3 is TGTGCCAGCAGAACAGGGAGCTATGGCTACACCTTC.

This clonotype appeared a few times. V is TRBV18 and J is TRBJ1-3, with 7 nucleotides matching TRBD1. The CDR3 is made up of 17 amino acids. Trimming cost V 2 bases and J 2 bases; bases outside gene matches: 9. The V gene's germline CDR1 is KGHSH and CDR2 LQKENI. As DNA, the CDR3 is TGTGCCAGCTCACCAAAGGATACCGGGACAGCTGGAAACACCATATATTTT. Translating it yields CASSPKDTGTAGNTIYF.

This clonotype was recorded many times. This sequence joins TRBV19 and TRBJ2-2; no definite D call. Looked up from germline, CDR1 is LNHDA and CDR2 is SQIVND (reference sequence). The V and J ends lost 2 bases and 0 bases respectively, with 4 bases between them. This CDR3 spans 14 amino acids. CDR3 sequence reads: CASSISSNTGELFF. The CDR3 DNA is TGTGCCAGTAGTATATCTTCGAACACCGGGGAGCTGTTTTTT.

This clonotype was observed many times. J is TRBJ2-7 and V is TRBV7-2, with a possible D match to TRBD2 (6 bases). V was clipped by 4 bases and J by 6 bases, with 16 bases between them. Germline CDR1 SGHTA, CDR2 FQGNSA. The CDR3 sequence is 14 residues long. CDR3 sequence (DNA): TGTGCCAGCAGCTCACAGGCGGGGTCACCCGAGCAGTACTTC. It specifies CASSSQAGSPEQYF.

This clonotype showed up many times. This sequence joins TRBV7-8 and TRBJ1-2; TRBD1 matches at 8 bases. Trimming cost V 5 bases and J 8 bases; bases outside gene matches: 10. Germline loops: CDR1 SGHVS, CDR2 FQNEAQ. The CDR3 runs 14 residues. For the CDR3, the DNA is TGTGCCAGCAGCGCGGACAGGGTAACGCGGGGCTACACCTTC. It encodes CASSADRVTRGYTF.

J is TRBJ1-1 and V is TRBV6-5, with 7 bases that match TRBD1. The CDR3 runs to 15 residues. J gave up 1 base and V 6 bases, and 8 bases lay outside the gene matches. Germline V gene data show CDR1 as MNHEY and CDR2 as SVGAGI. In nucleotides, the CDR3 is TGTGCCAGCAGATACGACAGGGTGGCGAACACTGAAGCTTTCTTT. It codes for CASRYDRVANTEAFF.

In this sample, this clonotype turned up many times. V and J are TRBV4-1 and TRBJ1-1; no clear D gene. Germline lookup yields CDR1 MGHRA and CDR2 YSYEKL. V lost 1 base and J 1 base, leaving 10 bases between the germline ends. The CDR3 loop spans 15 amino acids. This chain's CDR3 is CASSQAWPENTEAFF. For the CDR3, the DNA is TGCGCCAGCAGCCAAGCGTGGCCAGAGAACACTGAAGCTTTCTTT.

The rearrangement joins TRBV28 to TRBJ2-5; either TRBD1 or TRBD2 may supply D (6 bases each). Germline-derived CDR1 and CDR2 are MDHEN and SYDVKM. V was clipped by 2 bases and J by 5 bases, with 18 bases between them. This CDR3 has 16 residues. In DNA, the CDR3 is TGTGCCAGCAGTTTAGCCGATCAGGGGACTGGGGAGACCCAGTACTTC. As protein: CASSLADQGTGETQYF. Using reference TRBV28 and TRBJ2-5 for the parts outside the CDR3, the full variable domain is DVKVTQSSRYLVKRTGEKVFLECVQDMDHENMFWYRQDPGLGLRLIYFSYDVKMKEKGDIPEGYSVSREKKERFSLILESASTNQTSMYLCASSLADQGTGETQYFGPGTRLLVL.

By share of the sample, this clonotype is medium-sized. This chain connects TRBV6-4 to TRBJ1-1; perhaps TRBD1 as D (6 bases). Trimming took off 6 bases at V and 1 base at J, with 12 bases between the two ends. The CDR3 is made up of 14 amino acids. Germline V lookup: CDR1 MRHNA, CDR2 SNTAGT. CDR3 sequence reads: CASSPAGENTEAFF. The CDR3, as DNA: TGTGCCAGCAGCCCGGCAGGGGAGAACACTGAAGCTTTCTTT.

The V and J genes are TRBV6-2 or TRBV6-3 and TRBJ2-5; tentative D call: TRBD2 (6 bases). The CDR3 is 15 amino acids. The V and J ends lost 1 base and 2 bases respectively, with 11 bases between them. Germline V gene data show CDR1 as MNHEY and CDR2 as SVGEGT. CDR3 sequence: CASSYFGAGQETQYF. In nucleotides, the CDR3 is TGTGCCAGCAGTTACTTCGGAGCGGGTCAAGAGACCCAGTACTTC.

This clonotype was picked up many times. V is TRBV6-2 or TRBV6-3 and J is TRBJ2-5, with TRBD2 as a possible D gene (6 bases). CDR1 is MNHEY, CDR2 SVGEGT, per germline. The CDR3 is made up of 15 amino acids. V shed 5 bases and J shed 1 base, with 14 bases lying between them. CDR3 residues: CASSRPLSGQETQYF. The CDR3 nucleotides read TGTGCCAGCAGTCGGCCCCTTAGCGGCCAAGAGACCCAGTACTTC.

This clonotype has a count of ten or more. V gene TRBV6-5 combines with J gene TRBJ2-7; D is unclear. Between the trimmed V and J ends, which lost 4 bases and 0 bases, there was a span of 16 bases. CDR1 is MNHEY, CDR2 SVGAGI, per germline. The CDR3 length is 16 residues. The DNA for the CDR3 is TGTGCCAGCAGTTCCTCCCGACCGTCGCTCTCCTACGAGCAGTACTTC. Protein: CASSSSRPSLSYEQYF.

V gene TRBV28 combines with J gene TRBJ1-1, with 10 bases matching TRBD1. The CDR3 contains 15 residues. The germline gives CDR1 MDHEN, CDR2 SYDVKM. V lost 5 bases, J lost 4 bases, and 7 bases stayed unmatched. The CDR3 DNA is TGTGCCAGCAGTCGACAGGGGGCATGGGGCACTGAAGCTTTCTTT. Translating it yields CASSRQGAWGTEAFF.

This clonotype was detected ten times or more. The V gene is TRBV6-6, the J gene TRBJ1-2; D ambiguous. This CDR3 comprises 13 residues. Germline values: CDR1 MNHNY, CDR2 SVGAGI (reference sequence). V lost 4 bases, J lost 8 bases, and 14 bases lay in between. The CDR3 DNA sequence: TGTGCCAGCAGTTCGGCGCCCCAGTTGGGCTACACCTTC. Translating gives CASSSAPQLGYTF.